Sequencing of this T cell receptor (beta chain) was carried out in a study of shared clonotypes between healthy human individuals. V lost 1 base to trimming and J lost 2 bases, with 7 bases between them. The CDR3 is made up of 14 amino acids. From germline, CDR1 is SGHVS and CDR2 FNYEAQ. Repertoires were generated with immunoSEQ multiplex PCR, while TCRdb's copy carries only in-frame clones and drops some. The sample contains some 680,000 clones, 73% of which appear only once. The chain employs TRBV7-6 and TRBJ2-3; D call uncertain. The sample consisted of memory CD4+ T cells sorted from blood. Subset defined: CD45RA-negative fraction. The receptor's source is a woman in her 30s in good health. The CDR3 protein is CASSLGLSTDTQYF. CDR3 in DNA: TGTGCCAGCAGCTTAGGGCTATCCACAGATACGCAGTATTTT.